These T cell receptor beta chains were read from a single sample in a study of blood T cell repertoires in COVID-19. The protocol was immunoSEQ multiplex PCR, while the TCRdb copy is restricted to in-frame clones and leaves out a portion. The sample has over 200,000 clones; about 90% are singletons. Sequencing was done on a sample of PBMCs or T cells enriched from blood (not recorded which). The receptors here all came from a man aged 30 to 39 who had recovered from COVID-19. Each CDR3 is given with its conserved first and last residue. A D gene is named only where the DNA matches it firmly. Some rows mark clone size as missing; the rest say once, few, many or name a class of expanded clone.

>TRBJ2-2|-|-|TRBV18
TGTGCCAGCTCACCAATTCAGAACACCGGGGAGCTGTTTTTT
CASSPIQNTGELFF
>TRBJ2-3|TRBD2|-|TRBV6-5
TGTGCCATGACTAGCGGGAGTACTCGCACAGATACGCAGTATTTT
CAMTSGSTRTDTQYF
>TRBJ1-5|-|-|TRBV23-1
TGCGCCAGCATTCAATCGTGGGCCAATCAGCCCCAGCATTTT
CASIQSWANQPQHF
>TRBJ2-1|TRBD2|few|TRBV4-3
TGCGCCAGCAGCCAAGATACGACTAGCGCGGATGAGCAGTTCTTC
CASSQDTTSADEQFF
>TRBJ2-7|TRBD1|medium-sized|TRBV10-1
TGCGCCAGCAGTTCCTCAGGGGGCGCCGAGGAGCAGTACTTC
CASSSSGGAEEQYF
>TRBJ2-5|TRBD2|-|TRBV6-2/TRBV6-3
TGTGCCAGCAGCAACGGGCGGGGGGCCCCCCAGTACTTC
CASSNGRGAPQYF
>TRBJ2-3|TRBD2|-|TRBV14
TGTGCCAGCAGGCAAGGGGGTCCCTTAGCGGGAGCTAAACCAGATACGCAGTATTTT
CASRQGGPLAGAKPDTQYF
>TRBJ1-5|TRBD1|-|TRBV15
TGTGCCACCACCATGGACAGGGGGCCGTATCAGCCCCAGCATTTT
CATTMDRGPYQPQHF
>TRBJ1-1|TRBD1|-|TRBV6-5
TGTGCCAGCACCTCCGGGACAGGGATACTCACTGAAGCTTTCTTT
CASTSGTGILTEAFF
>TRBJ2-1|-|once|TRBV6-2/TRBV6-3
TGTGCCAGCAGTTATGGTTCGGGACTGAGCTCCTACAATGAGCAGTTCTTC
CASSYGSGLSSYNEQFF
>TRBJ1-3|-|once|TRBV15
TGTGCCACCAGCAGAGACGGGGTTCTCTCTGGAAACACCATATATTTT
CATSRDGVLSGNTIYF
>TRBJ2-7|-|-|TRBV7-8
TGTGCCAGCAGCTTAGTGGAGACAGCCAACGAGCAGTACTTC
CASSLVETANEQYF
>TRBJ1-5|TRBD1|-|TRBV11-1
TGTGCCAGCAGCTCGGACAGGGGGCAGCCCCAGCATTTT
CASSSDRGQPQHF
>TRBJ2-7|TRBD1|-|TRBV18
TGTGCCAGCTCACCTCGGACAGGGACCACCTACGAGCAGTACTTC
CASSPRTGTTYEQYF
>TRBJ2-4|-|-|TRBV7-9
TGTGCCAGCAGCTTAGCGAAACCACTAAAGAACATTCAGTACTTC
CASSLAKPLKNIQYF
>TRBJ1-4|-|-|TRBV6-5
TGTGCCAGCAGGAGAGGGGAGGGTGAAAAACTGTTTTTT
CASRRGEGEKLFF
>TRBJ2-2|TRBD1|-|TRBV24-1
TGTGCCACCAGTGACCAGGGACAGGGGGGCACCGGGGAGCTGTTTTTT
CATSDQGQGGTGELFF
>TRBJ2-5|-|-|TRBV4-2
TGTGCCAGCAGCCAAGTCGATACGGAAGAGACCCAGTACTTC
CASSQVDTEETQYF
>TRBJ2-3|TRBD1|few|TRBV9
TGTGCCAGCAGCGCGGACAGGGACACAGATACGCAGTATTTT
CASSADRDTDTQYF
>TRBJ2-7|-|-|TRBV10-3
TGTGCCATCAGTGAGTGGACTCGCGAGCAGTACTTC
CAISEWTREQYF
>TRBJ1-1|-|once|TRBV19
TGTGCCAGTACTTTACCGGGATCTGAAGCTTTCTTT
CASTLPGSEAFF
>TRBJ1-2|TRBD1|once|TRBV4-3
TGCGCCAGCAGCCAAGAAGTAGGGGGCGCGAGGGGCTACACCTTC
CASSQEVGGARGYTF
>TRBJ2-5|-|-|TRBV6-1
TGTGCCAGCAGTGAAGCTTCCGGGTCCCTCCCCCGATACTTC
CASSEASGSLPRYF
>TRBJ1-2|TRBD1|-|TRBV5-8
TGTGCCAGCAGCTTGCTCGGACAGGGGGACTATGGCTACACCTTC
CASSLLGQGDYGYTF